Listed below are T cell receptor beta chains from one sample, sequenced in a study of blood T cell repertoires in COVID-19. Some clones are missing from TCRdb's copy, which holds only in-frame ones; the method was immunoSEQ multiplex PCR. Among about 68,000 clones listed, roughly nine tenths were seen once. The sequenced sample consisted of peripheral blood. These receptors came from a woman aged 45-60 years with COVID-19, enrolled during active disease. CDR3s include the opening cysteine and the closing phenylalanine or tryptophan. D genes are given only for firm matches. Clone size, where shown, is once, few, many, or a class for clones that have expanded.

D,V,size,J,DNA,CDR3
TRBD2,TRBV4-2,NA,TRBJ2-1,TGTGCCAGCAGCCACGGGACTAGCGGGAGGGCTGAGCAGTTCTTC,CASSHGTSGRAEQFF
NA,TRBV3-1/TRBV3-2,NA,TRBJ2-7,TGTGCCAGCAGCCGAGGCCCTAAATCCTCCTACGAGCAGTACTTC,CASSRGPKSSYEQYF
TRBD1,TRBV10-3,NA,TRBJ1-1,TGTGCCAACCGCGACAGGGAAGGGACTGAAGCTTTCTTT,CANRDREGTEAFF
NA,TRBV3-1/TRBV3-2,once,TRBJ2-7,TGTGCCAGCAGCTTGTCCAGCGGGTACGAGCAGTACTTC,CASSLSSGYEQYF
NA,TRBV5-1,once,TRBJ1-4,TGCGCCAGCAGCTTCTTCCGGGCAACTAATGAAAAACTGTTTTTT,CASSFFRATNEKLFF
NA,TRBV28,NA,TRBJ2-7,TGTGCTGTCGTTGGAGTGAACTACGAGCAGTACTTC,CAVVGVNYEQYF
TRBD2,TRBV11-3,NA,TRBJ2-7,TGTGCCAGCAGCTCGAAACCGGGGACTAGCGGGAGCATGTACGAGCAGTACTTC,CASSSKPGTSGSMYEQYF
NA,TRBV21-1,NA,TRBJ1-2,TGTGCCAGCAGCAAAGATGGACAGATTTTCTATGGCTACACCTTC,CASSKDGQIFYGYTF
NA,TRBV6-2/TRBV6-3,once,TRBJ2-7,TGTGCCAGCAGTTACTCAAAGGAGCGGCCCCCCTACGAGCAGTACTTC,CASSYSKERPPYEQYF
TRBD2,TRBV9,NA,TRBJ2-2,TGTGCCAGCAGCCCGACTAGCGGGCGGGGGGAGCTGTTTTTT,CASSPTSGRGELFF
TRBD1,TRBV29-1,NA,TRBJ1-2,TGCAGCGTTGCAGGGGGAGAGGGCTACACCTTC,CSVAGGEGYTF
TRBD1,TRBV27,NA,TRBJ1-2,TGTGCCAGCAGAGAGACAGGGATTTATGGCTACACCTTC,CASRETGIYGYTF
NA,TRBV5-1,NA,TRBJ2-1,TGCGCCAGCAGCTCAGCGGTACGAACCTACAATGAGCAGTTCTTC,CASSSAVRTYNEQFF
TRBD1,TRBV4-2,few,TRBJ2-2,TGTGCCAGCAGCTCCGGGACAGGGTACACCGGGGAGCTGTTTTTT,CASSSGTGYTGELFF
TRBD1,TRBV18,NA,TRBJ1-1,TGTGCCAGCTCACCACGGGGACAGGGGCGATTGAACACTGAAGCTTTCTTT,CASSPRGQGRLNTEAFF
TRBD1,TRBV28,NA,TRBJ1-1,TGTGCCAGCAGTTTGATCGGACAGGGGATGTGGGGCACTGAAGCTTTCTTT,CASSLIGQGMWGTEAFF
TRBD1,TRBV2,once,TRBJ1-5,TGTGCCAGCAGGGGGACAGGGGACAATCAGCCCCAGCATTTT,CASRGTGDNQPQHF
TRBD1,TRBV7-9,NA,TRBJ1-4,TGTGCCAGCAGCGCCCAGGGGACAGGGGCGGAGGAAAAACTGTTTTTT,CASSAQGTGAEEKLFF
TRBD2,TRBV11-2,few,TRBJ2-1,TGTGCCAGCAGCTTTTTCCGTCTAAGCGGGAGGTTCCTAAGGCAGTTCTTC,CASSFFRLSGRFLRQFF
NA,TRBV15,NA,TRBJ1-1,TGTGCCACCAGCAGAGCTGGGAGGACCGAAGCTTTCTTT,CATSRAGRTEAFF
TRBD1,TRBV7-2,NA,TRBJ2-5,TGTGCCAGCAGCCCCTACAGGGGTGGGGAAGAGACCCAGTACTTC,CASSPYRGGEETQYF
NA,TRBV28,NA,TRBJ2-7,TGTGCCAGCAGCCGGGTGCCGTTTCACGAGCAGTACTTC,CASSRVPFHEQYF
TRBD1,TRBV3-1/TRBV3-2,NA,TRBJ2-5,TGTGCCAGCAGCCACTACCCTCCGGGACAGCTTAAAGAGACCCAGTACTTC,CASSHYPPGQLKETQYF
NA,TRBV9,NA,TRBJ1-6,TGTGCCAGCAACCTAGGGCAGGGCAATTCACCCCTCCACTTT,CASNLGQGNSPLHF
TRBD1,TRBV6-1,NA,TRBJ2-5,TGTGCCAGCAGTGAAGCGCCCGGACAGGGGTACTTC,CASSEAPGQGYF
NA,TRBV14,NA,TRBJ2-1,TGTGCCAGCAGCCAAGATAGGGGATTTAGCTCCTACAATGAGCAGTTCTTC,CASSQDRGFSSYNEQFF
TRBD1,TRBV7-3,NA,TRBJ1-3,TGTGCCAGCAGCACAGGGACAGACGGAAACACCATATATTTT,CASSTGTDGNTIYF